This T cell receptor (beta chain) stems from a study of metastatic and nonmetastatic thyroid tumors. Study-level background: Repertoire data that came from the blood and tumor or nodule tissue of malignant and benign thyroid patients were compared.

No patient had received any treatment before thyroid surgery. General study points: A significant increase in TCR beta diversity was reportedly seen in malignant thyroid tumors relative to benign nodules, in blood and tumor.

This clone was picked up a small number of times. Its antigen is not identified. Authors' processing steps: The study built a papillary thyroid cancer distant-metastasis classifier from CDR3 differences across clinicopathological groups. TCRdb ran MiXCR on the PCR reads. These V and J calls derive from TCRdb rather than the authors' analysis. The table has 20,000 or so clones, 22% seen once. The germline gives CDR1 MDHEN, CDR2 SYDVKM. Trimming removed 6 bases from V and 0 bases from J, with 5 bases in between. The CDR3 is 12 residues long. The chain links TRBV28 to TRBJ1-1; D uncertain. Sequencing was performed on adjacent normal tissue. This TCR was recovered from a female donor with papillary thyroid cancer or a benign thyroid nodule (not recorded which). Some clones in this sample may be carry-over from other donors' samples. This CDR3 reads CASREMNTEAFF. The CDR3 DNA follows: TGTGCCAGCAGGGAGATGAACACTGAAGCTTTCTTT.